This entry is about one T cell receptor (beta chain). This specimen comes from a study of Ad26.COV2.S vaccination and SARS-CoV-2 variants. Treatment noted: about 20 received Ad26.COV2.S at low or high dose, single or two shots; about 5 received placebo; per-sample allocation not given. The samples date from day 63 after the first vaccine or placebo injection. Generated by immunoSEQ multiplex PCR, the TCRdb table keeps only in-frame clones and is missing some. The sample consists of about 400,000 clones, approximately 91% of them appearing once. CDR3 length: 17 residues. Sequenced here: peripheral blood, sampled in a trial of Ad26.COV2.S vaccine versus placebo. This sequence originates from a person between 18 and 60 years old who received the Ad26.COV2.S COVID-19 vaccine or a placebo. The rearrangement uses TRBV21-1 and TRBJ2-7; the DNA was not used to check the table's D call, TRBD2. TRBV21-1 is classified as a pseudogene. CDR3 DNA sequence: TGTGCCAGCAGCAAAGACGTTGATAGCGGGAGCTCCTACGAGCAGTACTTC. Its translation is CASSKDVDSGSSYEQYF.